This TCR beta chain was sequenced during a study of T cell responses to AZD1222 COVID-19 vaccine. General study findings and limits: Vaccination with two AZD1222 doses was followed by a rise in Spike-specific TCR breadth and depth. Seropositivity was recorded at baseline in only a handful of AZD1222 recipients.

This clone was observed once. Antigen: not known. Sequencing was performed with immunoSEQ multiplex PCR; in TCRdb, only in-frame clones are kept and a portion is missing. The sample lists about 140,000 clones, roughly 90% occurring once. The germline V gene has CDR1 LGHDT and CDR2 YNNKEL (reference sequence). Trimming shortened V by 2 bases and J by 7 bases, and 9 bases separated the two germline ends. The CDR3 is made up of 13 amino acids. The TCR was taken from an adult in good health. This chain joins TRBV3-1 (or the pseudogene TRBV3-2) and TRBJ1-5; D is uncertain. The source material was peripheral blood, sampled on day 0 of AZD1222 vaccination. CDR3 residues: CASSQSARQPQHF. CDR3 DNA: TGTGCCAGCAGCCAATCAGCGCGGCAGCCCCAGCATTTT.